The rows below give T cell receptor beta chains drawn from one sample of a study of spatial heterogeneity in lung cancer. One entry per CDR3 protein results from TCRdb running MiXCR on the 5' RACE reads. The sample lists some 25,000 distinct CDR3 sequences; 4% to 5% were seen once. Here the sequenced sample was PBMCs, taken at surgery. The receptors were gathered from a male donor with early-stage non-small cell lung cancer. Both conserved end residues are part of each CDR3. D genes are given only for firm matches. The size entry gives once, few, many, or a class for an expanded clone.

V gene	J gene	D gene	clone size	CDR3 protein	CDR3 DNA
TRBV5-1	TRBJ2-7	NA	many	CASSLGGDSYEQYF	TGCGCCAGCAGCTTGGGGGGAGACTCCTACGAGCAGTACTTC
TRBV24-1	TRBJ2-2	NA	few	CATSDLLGNTGELFF	TGTGCCACCAGTGATTTGCTCGGGAACACCGGGGAGCTGTTTTTT
TRBV5-4	TRBJ2-4	TRBD2	many	CASRPGGSVQNIQYF	TGTGCCAGCCGCCCGGGGGGGAGCGTCCAAAACATTCAGTACTTC
TRBV12-3/TRBV12-4	TRBJ1-6	NA	many	CASSLGRGNSPLHF	TGTGCCAGCAGTTTGGGCAGGGGTAATTCACCCCTCCACTTT
TRBV6-6	TRBJ1-6	NA	many	CASSGTKGDSPLHF	TGTGCCAGCAGTGGCACCAAGGGGGATTCACCCCTCCACTTT
TRBV20-1	TRBJ1-6	NA	many	CSARSEVVYNSPLHF	TGCAGTGCTAGATCTGAGGTGGTTTATAATTCACCCCTCCACTTT
TRBV15	TRBJ2-5	TRBD2	many	CATSRTSGRGLGETQYF	TGTGCCACCAGCAGGACTAGCGGGAGAGGTCTTGGAGAGACCCAGTACTTC
TRBV19	TRBJ1-2	NA	many	CASSPGTNNYGYTF	TGTGCCAGTAGTCCTGGGACGAATAACTATGGCTACACCTTC
TRBV6-6	TRBJ1-6	NA	many	CASVTLNSPLHF	TGTGCCAGCGTAACCCTTAATTCACCCCTCCACTTT
TRBV27	TRBJ1-6	TRBD1	many	CASTPGARGGMYNSPLHF	TGTGCCAGCACCCCAGGCGCACGAGGGGGCATGTATAATTCACCCCTCCACTTT
TRBV5-1	TRBJ2-3	TRBD1	many	CASSYTGGTNTDTQYF	TGCGCCAGCAGTTATACAGGGGGCACTAACACAGATACGCAGTATTTT
TRBV30	TRBJ2-2	NA	many	CAWSSQNANTGELFF	TGTGCCTGGAGCTCCCAGAATGCGAACACCGGGGAGCTGTTTTTT
TRBV20-1	TRBJ2-7	TRBD2	medium-sized	CSATTSGIYEQYF	TGCAGTGCCACGACTAGCGGGATCTACGAGCAGTACTTC
TRBV28	TRBJ1-1	NA	many	CASSLYNTEAFF	TGTGCCAGCAGTTTATATAACACTGAAGCTTTCTTT
TRBV14	TRBJ2-7	NA	few	CASSQVIVSGTPNSYEQYF	TGTGCCAGCAGCCAAGTCATCGTTTCTGGGACACCTAACTCCTACGAGCAGTACTTC
TRBV12-3/TRBV12-4	TRBJ1-5	NA	medium-sized	CASSPGNSNQPQHF	TGTGCCAGCAGCCCAGGAAATAGCAATCAGCCCCAGCATTTT
TRBV29-1	TRBJ1-1	NA	few	CSVEGSYVGGRGATEAFF	TGCAGCGTTGAAGGATCATACGTCGGCGGGCGAGGCGCCACTGAAGCTTTCTTT
TRBV2	TRBJ2-7	TRBD1	many	CASSDERDRFYEQYF	TGTGCCAGCAGTGATGAACGGGACAGATTCTACGAGCAGTACTTC
TRBV5-1	TRBJ1-1	NA	many	CASSRRRGNTEAFF	TGCGCCAGCAGCCGACGAAGGGGGAACACTGAAGCTTTCTTT
TRBV6-2/TRBV6-3	TRBJ2-1	TRBD2	many	CASRTSAGGHEQFF	TGTGCCAGCAGAACTTCGGCGGGGGGCCATGAGCAGTTCTTC
TRBV2	TRBJ1-6	TRBD1	many	CASRRTGGANSPLHF	TGTGCCAGCAGACGGACAGGGGGAGCCAATTCACCCCTCCACTTT
TRBV29-1	TRBJ2-1	NA	many	CSVAVYNEQFF	TGCAGCGTTGCCGTCTACAATGAGCAGTTCTTC
TRBV4-3	TRBJ1-2	NA	many	CASSQEWENYGYTF	TGCGCCAGCAGCCAAGAATGGGAGAACTATGGCTACACCTTC
TRBV6-5	TRBJ2-7	NA	few	CASSYPYEQYF	TGTGCCAGCAGTTACCCCTACGAGCAGTACTTC
TRBV5-1	TRBJ2-7	TRBD1	many	CASSLQGANEQYF	TGCGCCAGCAGCTTACAGGGGGCCAACGAGCAGTACTTC
TRBV6-5	TRBJ2-7	TRBD2	many	CASSYLGASGYEQYF	TGTGCCAGCAGCTACCTTGGGGCTAGCGGCTACGAGCAGTACTTC
TRBV28	TRBJ1-1	TRBD1	many	CASSLRNRGTAEAFF	TGTGCCAGCAGTTTACGTAACAGGGGGACCGCTGAAGCTTTCTTT
TRBV6-5	TRBJ2-7	TRBD2	many	CASSRSGRSYEQYF	TGTGCCAGCAGCCGCAGCGGGAGGAGCTACGAGCAGTACTTC
TRBV7-9	TRBJ1-1	NA	many	CASSQGMNTEAFF	TGTGCCAGCAGCCAGGGAATGAACACTGAAGCTTTCTTT
TRBV29-1	TRBJ2-7	NA	many	CSVDAGSYEQYF	TGCAGCGTTGACGCAGGCTCCTACGAGCAGTACTTC